The clone carrying this T cell receptor (beta chain) was seen a few times. The target antigen is unknown. The CDR3 contains 12 residues. TCRdb redid the calling of the 5' RACE reads with MiXCR, one entry per CDR3 protein. The sample includes 350,000 to 600,000 distinct CDR3 sequences, 11% to 15% of them seen just once. This sample stems from a study of identical twins. Study findings and constraints: Memory repertoires showed no such pattern, whereas abundant cord blood beta clonotypes carried fewer insertions.

These same data were also listed under a study on yellow fever vaccine responses in identical twins. Per that study: Convergence reportedly seemed to mark part of the twins' vaccine T cell response, with personalization marking the rest.

This TCR came from a woman under 30 in good health. The chain is built from TRBV21-1 and TRBJ2-1; the tabulated D call, TRBD1, remains unverified against the DNA. TRBV21-1 is shown as a pseudogene. Sequenced: CD4+ T cells sorted from blood. The CDR3 DNA follows: TGTGCCAACAGGACAGGGGGCACTGAGCAGTTCTTC. Translation gives CANRTGGTEQFF.